The 29 T cell receptor beta chains given below trace back to one sample, sequenced in a study of response to subunit inactivated influenza vaccine. One entry per CDR3 protein results from TCRdb running MiXCR on the RT-PCR reads. The sample lists fewer than 400,000 distinct CDR3 sequences; about a fifth were seen once. Material: PBMCs from blood, obtained approximately 20 months after vaccination. The receptors here all came from a man in his fifties or sixties who received an inactivated influenza vaccine.

V usage is TRBV20-1 and J usage is TRBJ2-5; TRBD2 agrees at 9 bases. V was pared by 1 base and J by 0 bases, with 6 bases of the junction left unmatched. The CDR3 extends over 16 amino acids. CDR1 and CDR2 (germline): DFQATT, SNEGSKA (reference sequence). Here the CDR3 DNA reads TGCAGTGCTAGAGCCAGACTAGCGGTAAACCAAGAGACCCAGTACTTC. Translating it yields CSARARLAVNQETQYF.

This chain links TRBV20-1 with TRBJ2-3, with TRBD2 matching 16 bases. Germline V gene sequence: CDR1 DFQATT, CDR2 SNEGSKA (reference sequence). The CDR3 loop spans 15 amino acids. V lost 5 bases to trimming and J lost 8 bases; unmatched junction nucleotides: 7. The CDR3 nucleotides are TGCAGTGCTGCCGGGACTAGCGGGAGGGCCCGTACGCAGTATTTT. Protein sequence: CSAAGTSGRARTQYF.

The rearrangement uses TRBV20-1 and TRBJ2-2; tentative D call: TRBD2 (5 bases). CDR3 length equals 13 residues. Trimming took 3 bases from V and 3 from J, leaving 8 bases between them. Germline V lookup: CDR1 DFQATT, CDR2 SNEGSKA (reference sequence). CDR3 sequence reads: CSARTIDTGELFF. The DNA of the CDR3 is TGCAGTGCTAGGACTATCGACACCGGGGAGCTGTTTTTT.

The V gene is TRBV5-1, the J gene TRBJ2-2; a possible D gene is TRBD2 (6 bases). Germline V CDR1 and CDR2: SGHRS, YFSETQ. V was shortened by 3 bases and J by 4 bases, with 10 bases between the two germline ends. The CDR3 runs 14 residues. The DNA of the CDR3 is TGCGCCAGCAGCTCTAGCGTGCGCACCGGGGAGCTGTTTTTT. Translated: CASSSSVRTGELFF. Looking up the rest from reference TRBV5-1 and TRBJ2-2 gives the full variable domain: KAGVTQTPRYLIKTRGQQVTLSCSPISGHRSVSWYQQTPGQGLQFLFEYFSETQRNKGNFPGRFSGRQFSNSRSEMNVSTLELGDSALYLCASSSSVRTGELFFGEGSRLTVL.

This clonotype was picked up a small number of times. This CDR3 reads CAWGGQTNYGYTF. The CDR3 bases are TGTGCCTGGGGGGGACAGACGAACTATGGCTACACCTTC. The chain employs TRBV30 and TRBJ1-2; 7 nucleotides match TRBD1. V shed 5 bases, J shed 2 bases, and the junction held 5 bases outside the gene matches. CDR3 size: 13 residues. CDR1 GTSNPN and CDR2 SVGIG come from the germline V gene (reference sequence).

This clonotype has more than one count but fewer than ten. The gene calls are TRBV23-1 and TRBJ2-7; perhaps TRBD1 as D (5 bases). TRBV23-1 is annotated as an ORF whose role is uncertain. There are 16 residues in the CDR3. With 6 bases removed from V and 3 bases from J, the gap between germline ends came to 21 bases. CDR3 loop: CASRPSGSGQVYEQYF. In DNA, the CDR3 is TGCGCCAGCAGGCCCTCCGGCTCAGGACAAGTCTACGAGCAGTACTTC.

The rearrangement joins TRBV12-3 or TRBV12-4 to TRBJ2-3, with unresolved D. The CDR3 totals 15 residues. Trimming cost V 1 base and J 3 bases, with 11 bases left between them. CDR3 protein: CASSLEPVKTDTQYF. CDR3 sequence (DNA): TGTGCCAGCAGTTTAGAGCCCGTAAAAACAGATACGCAGTATTTT.

The chain couples TRBV9 to TRBJ2-5, with a possible D match to TRBD2 (5 bases). The CDR3 contains 14 residues. With 0 bases removed from V and 4 bases from J, the gap between germline ends came to 10 bases. In germline, CDR1 is SGDLS, CDR2 YYNGEE. CDR3 coding DNA: TGTGCCAGCAGCGTAGTAGCCCGGGGAGAGACCCAGTACTTC. This encodes CASSVVARGETQYF.

This clonotype was observed many times. The chain joins TRBV11-2 to TRBJ2-4; the D gene is possibly TRBD1 (5 bases). The CDR3 totals 15 residues. V gave up 1 base and J gave up 5 bases, with 12 bases separating them. CDR1 is SGHAT and CDR2 is FQNNGV in the germline V gene. CDR3 region: CASSLGSGRENIQYF. The DNA of the CDR3 is TGTGCCAGCAGCTTAGGATCTGGCAGGGAAAACATTCAGTACTTC.

The J gene is TRBJ2-3, the V gene TRBV29-1; D remains ambiguous. This CDR3 is 14 amino acids long. V was cut by 6 bases and J by 2 bases, with 15 bases left in between. In germline, CDR1 is SQVTM, CDR2 ANQGSEA. Here the CDR3 reads CSVVPLINTDTQYF. The CDR3 coding sequence is TGCAGCGTAGTTCCACTTATTAACACAGATACGCAGTATTTT.

This chain connects TRBV7-9 to TRBJ1-5, with 9 bases that match TRBD1. The germline V gene has CDR1 SEHNR and CDR2 FQNEAQ (reference sequence). This CDR3 region has 17 residues. With 5 bases clipped from V and 4 bases from J, the junction kept 12 bases outside the gene matches. CDR3 amino acids: CASSLTWGDRGNQPQHF. As DNA, the CDR3 is TGTGCCAGCAGCCTAACATGGGGCGACAGGGGGAATCAGCCCCAGCATTTT.

This clonotype has more than one count but fewer than ten. The chain links TRBV7-2 to TRBJ1-1; D is ambiguous. CDR1 is SGHTA and CDR2 is FQGNSA in the germline V gene. This CDR3 comprises 14 residues. V was clipped by 2 bases and J by 1 base, with 8 bases between them. The CDR3 region is CASSLQSENTEAFF. The CDR3 region has the DNA TGTGCCAGCAGCTTACAATCGGAGAACACTGAAGCTTTCTTT.

This clonotype has at least ten counts. The V call is TRBV11-2, the J call TRBJ1-1; TRBD1 aligns across 8 bases. The trim removed 0 bases at V and 1 base at J, leaving 1 base unmatched. CDR3 length: 15 amino acids. Germline CDR1 reads SGHAT; CDR2 reads FQNNGV. The DNA for the CDR3 is TGTGCCAGCAGCTTAGATGGACAGGGGAACACTGAAGCTTTCTTT. It yields the protein CASSLDGQGNTEAFF. The complete variable domain, with remaining parts taken from reference TRBV11-2 and TRBJ1-1, reads EAGVAQSPRYKIIEKRQSVAFWCNPISGHATLYWYQQILGQGPKLLIQFQNNGVVDDSQLPKDRFSAERLKGVDSTLKIQPAKLEDSAVYLCASSLDGQGNTEAFFGQGTRLTVV.

This clonotype has a count of ten or more. V and J are TRBV5-4 and TRBJ1-5; D is possibly TRBD1 (6 bases). The CDR3 is made up of 15 amino acids. V was shortened by 4 bases and J by 1 base, with 12 bases between the two germline ends. Germline V gene data show CDR1 as SGHNT and CDR2 as YYREEE (reference sequence). CDR3 amino acids: CASSTDGQSNQPQHF. CDR3 bases: TGTGCCAGCAGCACCGACGGACAGAGCAATCAGCCCCAGCATTTT. Variable domain in full (rest from reference TRBV5-4 and TRBJ1-5): ETGVTQSPTHLIKTRGQQVTLRCSSQSGHNTVSWYQQALGQGPQFIFQYYREEENGRGNFPPRFSGLQFPNYSSELNVNALELDDSALYLCASSTDGQSNQPQHFGDGTRLSIL.

A few counts support this clonotype. The chain has TRBV7-9 and TRBJ2-5; 8 bases align to TRBD1. The CDR3 loop spans 14 amino acids. V trimming: 6 bases; J trimming: 6 bases; junction bases outside the gene matches: 9. Per the germline V gene, CDR1 is SEHNR and CDR2 is FQNEAQ (reference sequence). CDR3 region: CASSPTTGEKTQYF. The CDR3 nucleotides read TGTGCCAGCAGTCCTACGACAGGGGAAAAGACCCAGTACTTC. Using reference TRBV7-9 and TRBJ2-5 for the parts outside the CDR3, the full variable domain is DTGVSQNPRHKITKRGQNVTFRCDPISEHNRLYWYRQTLGQGPEFLTYFQNEAQLEKSRLLSDRFSAERPKGSFSTLEIQRTEQGDSAMYLCASSPTTGEKTQYFGPGTRLLVL.

The gene calls are TRBV12-3 or TRBV12-4 and TRBJ2-5; no firm D call. Trimming cost V 4 bases and J 6 bases, with 9 bases left between them. This CDR3 has 12 residues. Here the CDR3 reads CASSSGRQTQYF. CDR3 bases: TGTGCCAGCAGTTCCGGACGGCAGACCCAGTACTTC.

The chain combines TRBV10-3 with TRBJ2-3; either TRBD1 or TRBD2 may supply D (5 bases each). Trimming cost V 11 bases and J 0 bases, with 18 bases left between them. The CDR3 covers 15 residues. Germline values: CDR1 ENHRY, CDR2 SYGVKD. CDR3 nucleotide sequence: TGTGCCGCCACGGATGGGGGATCTAGCACAGATACGCAGTATTTT. Translation gives CAATDGGSSTDTQYF.

There are many counts of this clonotype. The V gene is TRBV30, the J gene TRBJ1-3; 8 bases map to TRBD1. The CDR3 is made up of 16 amino acids. V dropped 1 base and J dropped 3; count of bases not matched to a gene: 8. Germline CDR1 is GTSNPN and CDR2 is SVGIG (reference sequence). CDR3 sequence reads: CAWSAHRTGFGNTIYF. Here the CDR3 DNA reads TGTGCCTGGAGTGCCCACCGGACAGGGTTTGGAAACACCATATATTTT. The full variable domain, rest sourced from reference TRBV30 and TRBJ1-3, is SQTIHQWPATLVQPVGSPLSLECTVEGTSNPNLYWYRQAAGRGLQLLFYSVGIGQISSEVPQNLSASRPQDRQFILSSKKLLLSDSGFYLCAWSAHRTGFGNTIYFGEGSWLTVV.

CDR3 amino acids: CASRGEAKGGDTEAFF. The CDR3 region has the DNA TGTGCCAGCAGGGGGGAGGCGAAAGGAGGGGACACTGAAGCTTTCTTT. This rearrangement joins TRBV6-1 to TRBJ1-1; a possible D gene is TRBD1 (5 bases). V lost 6 bases and J 3 bases, leaving 20 bases between the germline ends. This CDR3 spans 16 amino acids. Germline CDR1 MNHNS, CDR2 SASEGT.

This clonotype occurred a few times. The chain links TRBV5-1 to TRBJ2-2; 8 positions match TRBD1. CDR1 and CDR2 (germline): SGHRS, YFSETQ. The CDR3 spans 15 residues. Trimming took 3 bases from V and 4 from J; bases not matched to a gene: 5. The CDR3 DNA reads as TGCGCCAGCAGCTCACGACAGGGGAGCACCGGGGAGCTGTTTTTT. Encoded protein: CASSSRQGSTGELFF.

V and J are TRBV18 and TRBJ1-2, with D maybe TRBD1 (6 bases). Germline-derived CDR1 and CDR2 are KGHSH and LQKENI. The CDR3 runs to 16 residues. V lost 8 bases and J lost 1, with 20 bases in between. The CDR3 nucleotides read TGTGCCAGCGCCCCTCTTATGGACAGCGATAACTATGGCTACACCTTC. It specifies CASAPLMDSDNYGYTF.

The chain combines TRBV4-2 with TRBJ2-5; no firm D call. CDR1 is LGHNA, CDR2 YNFKEQ, per germline. V lost 1 base to trimming and J lost 1 base, with 4 bases between them. This CDR3 region has 13 residues. The CDR3 spells CASSQGSQETQYF. CDR3 DNA: TGTGCCAGCAGCCAAGGATCCCAAGAGACCCAGTACTTC.

The rearrangement links TRBV27 to TRBJ1-6; 7 nucleotides match TRBD1. CDR3 length: 17 amino acids. V lost 0 bases, J lost 6 bases, and 8 bases stayed unmatched. From germline, CDR1 is MNHEY and CDR2 SMNVEV (reference sequence). CDR3 amino acids: CASSLSARGAFNSPLHF. As DNA, the CDR3 is TGTGCCAGCAGTTTATCGGCCAGGGGGGCCTTTAATTCACCCCTCCACTTT.

This sequence joins TRBV12-3 or TRBV12-4 and TRBJ2-7; D not resolved. V was cut by 5 bases and J by 0 bases, with 11 bases left in between. This CDR3 has 14 amino acids. The CDR3 is CASSSPRNSYEQYF. The DNA of the CDR3 is TGTGCCAGCAGTAGCCCCCGGAACTCCTACGAGCAGTACTTC.

This chain connects TRBV5-1 to TRBJ2-2, with D hard to call. The CDR3 runs to 17 residues. From germline, CDR1 is SGHRS and CDR2 YFSETQ. V gave up 4 bases and J gave up 2 bases, with 18 bases separating them. In DNA form, the CDR3 reads TGCGCCAGCAGCCCACCGTGGGATCTTGGTAACACCGGGGAGCTGTTTTTT. Encoded protein: CASSPPWDLGNTGELFF.

This clonotype was seen a few times. The J gene is TRBJ1-3, the V gene TRBV10-3; D is unresolved. Trimming cost V 4 bases and J 1 base, with 11 bases left between them. The CDR3 runs to 15 residues. CDR1 is ENHRY, CDR2 SYGVKD, per germline. The CDR3 reads CAISGQARSGNTIYF. The DNA of the CDR3 is TGTGCCATCAGTGGGCAGGCGCGTTCTGGAAACACCATATATTTT.

A few counts support this clonotype. The V call is TRBV10-3, the J call TRBJ2-7; D possibly corresponds to TRBD2 (6 bases). Trimming took 6 bases from V and 4 from J, leaving 7 bases between them. The CDR3 has 11 amino acids. Germline V lookup: CDR1 ENHRY, CDR2 SYGVKD. CDR3 in DNA: TGTGCCATCAGCGGGACTTACGAGCAGTACTTC. It translates to CAISGTYEQYF.

This chain uses TRBV27 with TRBJ2-1, with 11 bases aligning to TRBD2. The germline CDR1 and CDR2 sequences are MNHEY and SMNVEV (reference sequence). This CDR3 has 18 amino acids. V shed 4 bases and J 6 bases; nucleotides not matched to a gene: 14. CDR3 in DNA: TGTGCCAGCAGTTCCACCCAGAGAGGTAGCGGGAGGGCCAATGAGCAGTTCTTC. Residues: CASSSTQRGSGRANEQFF.

This clonotype has just a few counts. The rearrangement joins TRBV15 to TRBJ1-1; no reliable D call. Germline CDR1 reads LNHNV; CDR2 reads YYDKDF (reference sequence). CDR3 length: 16 amino acids. V was shortened by 5 bases and J by 6 bases, with 22 bases between the two germline ends. CDR3 residues: CATSVVGRLRKAEAFF. The CDR3 DNA follows: TGTGCCACCAGCGTGGTAGGGCGGCTGAGGAAGGCTGAAGCTTTCTTT.